These 31 T cell receptor beta chains originate from one sample sequenced in a study of technical replicates of blood from a few donors. Produced via immunoSEQ multiplex PCR; TCRdb's table is partial and in-frame only. The data contain about 70,000 clones, roughly 92% of them seen just once; the ten biggest clones take up about 0.37%. The source material was T cells isolated from PBMCs. The receptors originated from a human donor in good health.

The rearrangement uses TRBV7-2 and TRBJ1-2, with TRBD1 matching over 8 bases. The ends lost 1 base at V and 3 bases at J; junction bases unmatched: 7. CDR1 SGHTA and CDR2 FQGNSA come from the germline V gene. This CDR3 region has 16 residues. In nucleotides, the CDR3 is TGTGCCAGCAGCTTAGGAACAGGGGGGCTTCACTATGGCTACACCTTC. Translating gives CASSLGTGGLHYGYTF.

J is TRBJ1-5 and V is TRBV11-2, with D unresolved. The CDR3 loop spans 13 amino acids. V lost 2 bases, J lost 5 bases, and 7 bases lay in between. Germline V gives CDR1 SGHAT, CDR2 FQNNGV. The CDR3 DNA is TGTGCCAGCAGCTTATTCACGGATCAGCCCCAGCATTTT. Its protein is CASSLFTDQPQHF.

This chain joins TRBV10-3 and TRBJ1-1; D gene uncertain. The CDR3 has 12 amino acids. Trimming left V 9 bases short and J 5 bases short, with 13 bases between. In germline, CDR1 is ENHRY, CDR2 SYGVKD. The CDR3 DNA reads TGTGCCATTTGCAAAGGCGGGACTGAAGCTTTCTTT. Translation: CAICKGGTEAFF.

The rearrangement links TRBV7-9 to TRBJ2-5; 8 nucleotides line up with TRBD1. CDR3 length: 14 residues. Unmatched junction bases numbered 5, after V lost 7 bases and J lost 1 base. Per germline, CDR1 SEHNR and CDR2 FQNEAQ (reference sequence). CDR3 DNA sequence: TGTGCCAGCACCTACACAGGGGGCCAAGAGACCCAGTACTTC. The encoded protein is CASTYTGGQETQYF.

The chain combines TRBV9 with TRBJ2-1; possibly TRBD2 for D (6 bases). Germline CDR1 is SGDLS and CDR2 is YYNGEE. Trimming took off 4 bases at V and 4 bases at J, with 27 bases between the two ends. This CDR3 is built from 19 residues. The CDR3 DNA reads TGTGCCAGCAGCCTAGGGCTACCTAGATGGGCGGGAAAATACAATGAGCAGTTCTTC. Translated: CASSLGLPRWAGKYNEQFF.

The chain recombines TRBV9 with TRBJ2-5; 12 nucleotides line up with TRBD2. The V segment lost 0 bases and the J segment 4 bases; nucleotides outside the gene matches: 13. The CDR3 runs to 19 residues. CDR1 is SGDLS, CDR2 YYNGEE, per germline. The CDR3, as DNA: TGTGCCAGCAGCGTAGGCGCTAGCGGGAGGGCCGGGGTTGGAGAGACCCAGTACTTC. Residues: CASSVGASGRAGVGETQYF. The variable domain in full, completed from reference TRBV9 and TRBJ2-5, reads DSGVTQTPKHLITATGQRVTLRCSPRSGDLSVYWYQQSLDQGLQFLIQYYNGEERAKGNILERFSAQQFPDLHSELNLSSLELGDSALYFCASSVGASGRAGVGETQYFGPGTRLLVL.

The chain has TRBV27 and TRBJ1-2; tentatively, D is TRBD1 (6 bases). V dropped 6 bases and J dropped 4 bases, with 12 bases sitting between them. Germline values: CDR1 MNHEY, CDR2 SMNVEV (reference sequence). The length of the CDR3 is 13 residues. CDR3 protein: CASSWGGAYGYTF. The CDR3 coding sequence is TGTGCCAGCAGCTGGGGGGGGGCCTATGGCTACACCTTC.

This rearrangement joins TRBV9 to TRBJ2-3; 10 bases align to TRBD2. CDR1 and CDR2 (germline): SGDLS, YYNGEE. The CDR3 length is 16 residues. Germline trimming cut 2 bases from V and 2 bases from J; bases unmatched to any gene: 5. DNA of the CDR3: TGTGCCAGCAGCGTCCTAGCGGGAGCAAACACAGATACGCAGTATTTT. It yields the protein CASSVLAGANTDTQYF.

The sample holds one count of this clone. The chain joins TRBV10-3 to TRBJ1-3; D unresolved. The CDR3 contains 15 residues. CDR1 is ENHRY and CDR2 is SYGVKD in the germline V gene. Trimming cost V 3 bases and J 0 bases, with 9 bases left between them. CDR3 in amino acids: CAISDSGSSGNTIYF. The CDR3 bases are TGTGCCATCAGTGACTCTGGCAGCTCTGGAAACACCATATATTTT.

The rearrangement links TRBV5-4 to TRBJ1-1; D unclear. The CDR3 has 14 residues. V was shortened by 4 bases and J by 3 bases, with 13 bases between the two germline ends. From germline, CDR1 is SGHNT and CDR2 YYREEE (reference sequence). CDR3: CASSALGSYTEAFF. CDR3 sequence (DNA): TGTGCCAGCAGCGCCCTCGGGTCTTACACTGAAGCTTTCTTT.

The rearrangement uses TRBV5-6 and TRBJ2-7; a weak D match, TRBD1 (5 bases). This CDR3 has 11 residues. CDR1 and CDR2 (germline): SGHDT, YYEEEE. The V end lost 1 base, the J end lost 6 bases, and 5 bases lay between the germline ends. CDR3 region: CASSLQGEQYF. Here the CDR3 DNA reads TGTGCCAGCAGCTTGCAGGGCGAGCAGTACTTC.

The chain recombines TRBV9 with TRBJ2-5, with 9 nucleotides matching TRBD1. Germline V gives CDR1 SGDLS, CDR2 YYNGEE. The V gene end was trimmed by 1 base and the J gene end by 5 bases; junction bases not matched to a gene: 3. The CDR3 extends over 14 amino acids. The CDR3 DNA follows: TGTGCCAGCAGCGTATCGGGACAGGGTGAGACCCAGTACTTC. Translated: CASSVSGQGETQYF.

The chain couples TRBV7-9 to TRBJ2-1; TRBD2 agrees at 8 bases. V lost 7 bases, J lost 5 bases, and 4 bases stayed unmatched. Germline V lookup: CDR1 SEHNR, CDR2 FQNEAQ (reference sequence). There are 13 residues in the CDR3. As DNA, the CDR3 is TGTGCCAGCAAGGGAGCGGGGGACAATGAGCAGTTCTTC. It codes for CASKGAGDNEQFF.

This clone has just a few counts. The V and J genes are TRBV6-6 and TRBJ2-1; 7 bases are shared with TRBD2. Trimming cost V 8 bases and J 3 bases; bases outside gene matches: 4. The CDR3 runs 13 residues. Per the germline V gene, CDR1 is MNHNY and CDR2 is SVGAGI (reference sequence). The CDR3 DNA reads as TGTGCCAGCGTGCGGGAGCTCTACAATGAGCAGTTCTTC. Translating gives CASVRELYNEQFF.

V and J are TRBV7-9 and TRBJ2-7; 8 nucleotides agree with TRBD1. Germline CDR1 reads SEHNR; CDR2 reads FQNEAQ (reference sequence). The V gene end was trimmed by 1 base and the J gene end by 1 base; junction bases not matched to a gene: 6. CDR3 size: 16 residues. The CDR3 DNA reads TGTGCCAGCAGCTTAGGTGGACAGGGAGTTTCCTACGAGCAGTACTTC. Translation: CASSLGGQGVSYEQYF. Full variable domain (remainder filled in from reference TRBV7-9 and TRBJ2-7): DTGVSQNPRHKITKRGQNVTFRCDPISEHNRLYWYRQTLGQGPEFLTYFQNEAQLEKSRLLSDRFSAERPKGSFSTLEIQRTEQGDSAMYLCASSLGGQGVSYEQYFGPGTRLTVT.

The chain combines TRBV2 with TRBJ1-3, with TRBD1 matching over 7 bases. The CDR3 runs 15 residues. V was pared by 5 bases and J by 2 bases, with 6 bases of the junction left unmatched. Germline V CDR1 and CDR2: SNHLY, FYNNEI. In nucleotides, the CDR3 is TGTGCCAGCAGTAGTGCCGGGACAGCTGGAAACACCATATATTTT. It yields the protein CASSSAGTAGNTIYF.

The chain recombines TRBV9 with TRBJ2-5; 9 positions agree with TRBD1. J was trimmed by 3 bases and V by 2 bases; bases with no gene match: 8. The CDR3 contains 16 residues. Germline V gene data show CDR1 as SGDLS and CDR2 as YYNGEE. In nucleotides, the CDR3 is TGTGCCAGCAGCGTTACGGGGACAGGGATGAAAGAGACCCAGTACTTC. Its translation: CASSVTGTGMKETQYF. Full variable domain (rest looked up from reference TRBV9 and TRBJ2-5): DSGVTQTPKHLITATGQRVTLRCSPRSGDLSVYWYQQSLDQGLQFLIQYYNGEERAKGNILERFSAQQFPDLHSELNLSSLELGDSALYFCASSVTGTGMKETQYFGPGTRLLVL.

The chain recombines TRBV28 with TRBJ1-5; D possibly corresponds to TRBD1 (5 bases). The CDR3 has 16 amino acids. The V and J ends lost 5 bases and 7 bases respectively, with 21 bases between them. Germline V gene lookup returns CDR1 MDHEN and CDR2 SYDVKM. The CDR3 is CASSPQIGVLEQPQHF. The CDR3 nucleotides read TGTGCCAGCAGTCCCCAGATAGGGGTTTTAGAGCAGCCCCAGCATTTT. The entire variable domain, with the rest obtained from reference TRBV28 and TRBJ1-5, is as follows: DVKVTQSSRYLVKRTGEKVFLECVQDMDHENMFWYRQDPGLGLRLIYFSYDVKMKEKGDIPEGYSVSREKKERFSLILESASTNQTSMYLCASSPQIGVLEQPQHFGDGTRLSIL.

The V call is TRBV29-1, the J call TRBJ2-1; 11 nucleotides match TRBD1. Germline-derived CDR1 and CDR2 are SQVTM and ANQGSEA. After removal of 6 bases from V and 9 bases from J, the junction contained 10 bases not matched to a gene. The CDR3 extends over 14 amino acids. CDR3 loop: CSVKGGTGGSEQFF. The CDR3 coding sequence is TGCAGCGTAAAAGGAGGGACAGGGGGTAGTGAGCAGTTCTTC.

V gene TRBV5-1 combines with J gene TRBJ2-1, with D perhaps TRBD1 (7 bases). CDR3 length: 15 residues. Germline V gives CDR1 SGHRS, CDR2 YFSETQ. Trimming took 5 bases from V and 7 from J, leaving 19 bases between them. CDR3 sequence (DNA): TGCGCCAGCAGGCATCCGACAGGGAGGAAAAATGAGCAGTTCTTC. It specifies CASRHPTGRKNEQFF.

The chain uses TRBV7-9 and TRBJ2-7; 12 nucleotides align to TRBD2. The V and J ends lost 5 bases and 6 bases, in that order; junction bases with no gene match: 5. The CDR3 length is 14 residues. CDR1 and CDR2 from the germline V gene are SEHNR and FQNEAQ (reference sequence). CDR3 DNA sequence: TGTGCCAGCAGCAGGACTAGCGGGAACTCCGAGCAGTACTTC. It specifies CASSRTSGNSEQYF.

V usage is TRBV21-1 and J usage is TRBJ1-3; the table's TRBD1 call for D was not verified on the DNA. TRBV21-1 is shown as a pseudogene. The CDR3 sequence is 16 residues long. The CDR3 coding sequence is TGTGCCAGCAGCGGATGCGGTAGGGGCTCTGGAAACACCATATATTTT. This sequence encodes CASSGCGRGSGNTIYF.

The chain combines TRBV5-4 with TRBJ2-5, with 7 bases identical to TRBD2. The CDR3 is 13 amino acids. The germline CDR1 and CDR2 sequences are SGHNT and YYREEE (reference sequence). V lost 4 bases, J lost 3 bases, and 3 bases stayed unmatched. CDR3 in amino acids: CASSAGLEETQYF. In DNA, the CDR3 is TGTGCCAGCAGCGCCGGACTAGAAGAGACCCAGTACTTC.

The chain recombines TRBV4-2 with TRBJ1-5, with D possibly being TRBD1 (5 bases). This CDR3 is built from 15 residues. CDR1 and CDR2 from the germline V gene are LGHNA and YNFKEQ. The germline V and J ends were trimmed by 7 bases and 4 bases, with 17 bases remaining between them. CDR3 DNA sequence: TGTGCCAGCACCCGGGTAATGGGGCTGAATCAGCCCCAGCATTTT. This encodes CASTRVMGLNQPQHF.

This rearrangement joins TRBV11-3 to TRBJ2-7; 10 bases match TRBD1. The trim removed 5 bases at V and 7 bases at J, leaving 11 bases unmatched. CDR1 is SGHNT, CDR2 YENEEA, per germline. CDR3 length equals 15 residues. CDR3 protein: CASSPGGQGIWEQYF. The CDR3 region has the DNA TGTGCCAGCAGCCCTGGGGGACAGGGGATCTGGGAGCAGTACTTC.

The V gene is TRBV19, the J gene TRBJ2-3; 9 bases are a match to TRBD1. Trimming cost V 1 base and J 9 bases; bases outside gene matches: 11. CDR3 length: 16 residues. Germline-derived CDR1 and CDR2 are LNHDA and SQIVND (reference sequence). The chain's CDR3 is CASSIGRDRDLVTQYF. The CDR3 DNA follows: TGTGCCAGTAGTATAGGGCGGGACAGGGACTTAGTAACGCAGTATTTT.

This chain joins TRBV18 and TRBJ1-5; 9 nucleotides line up with TRBD1. Looked up from germline, CDR1 is KGHSH and CDR2 is LQKENI. CDR3 length equals 14 residues. With V trimmed by 5 bases and J by 7 bases, 6 bases remained unmatched. This chain's CDR3 is CASSSTGGEQPQHF. CDR3 sequence (DNA): TGTGCCAGCTCATCAACAGGGGGCGAACAGCCCCAGCATTTT.

The chain links TRBV7-2 to TRBJ1-1; 7 bases are a match to TRBD1. The CDR3 runs 14 residues. CDR1 is SGHTA and CDR2 is FQGNSA in the germline V gene. Trimming cost V 5 bases and J 7 bases; bases outside gene matches: 10. Here the CDR3 reads CASSILQGRSEAFF. The CDR3 bases are TGTGCCAGCAGCATTTTACAGGGGAGGAGTGAAGCTTTCTTT.

The count of this clone is one. The CDR3 bases are TGTGCCAGCTTTGGGACAGGGACCACTGAAGCTTTCTTT. Protein product: CASFGTGTTEAFF. V gene TRBV11-2 combines with J gene TRBJ1-1, with TRBD1 identical over 9 bases. This CDR3 has 13 residues. CDR1 and CDR2 (germline): SGHAT, FQNNGV. V lost 8 bases, J lost 4 bases, and 5 bases stayed unmatched.

The genes are TRBV2 and TRBJ2-1; 10 positions agree with TRBD2. The CDR3 has 15 residues. CDR1 and CDR2 (germline): SNHLY, FYNNEI. The J segment lost 8 bases and the V segment lost 6 bases, leaving 10 bases of the junction unmatched. CDR3 DNA sequence: TGTGCCAGCAGGCCCCCGGGACTAGCGATATATGAGCAGTTCTTC. It is translated as CASRPPGLAIYEQFF.

The gene calls are TRBV6-6 and TRBJ1-4, with 10 bases that match TRBD1. The V gene's germline CDR1 is MNHNY and CDR2 SVGAGI (reference sequence). V was pared by 1 base and J by 8 bases, with 4 bases of the junction left unmatched. The CDR3 sequence is 15 residues long. The CDR3 DNA reads TGTGCCAGCAGTTACTGGACAGGGGGACGGGAAAAACTGTTTTTT. Protein sequence: CASSYWTGGREKLFF.